Shown below are 17 T cell receptor beta chains from a single sample sequenced in a study of T cell responses to AZD1222 COVID-19 vaccine. The method was immunoSEQ multiplex PCR; TCRdb's version includes in-frame clones alone and lacks a portion of them. This table holds 50,000 to 85,000 clones, 79% found once. The sequencing here drew on peripheral blood, taken on day 0 of MenACWY control vaccination. These receptors came from an adult in good health.

The genes are TRBV7-2 and TRBJ1-2, with unresolved D. There are 14 residues in the CDR3. V shed 1 base and J shed 0 bases, with 6 bases lying between them. Germline CDR1 SGHTA, CDR2 FQGNSA. CDR3 region: CASSLGGSNYGYTF. The CDR3 bases are TGTGCCAGCAGCTTAGGAGGTTCTAACTATGGCTACACCTTC. Combining the CDR3 with reference TRBV7-2 and TRBJ1-2 gives the whole variable domain GAGVSQSPSNKVTEKGKDVELRCDPISGHTALYWYRQSLGQGLEFLIYFQGNSAPDKSGLPSDRFSAERTGGSVSTLTIQRTQQEDSAVYLCASSLGGSNYGYTFGSGTRLTVV.

Only one count was recorded for this clone. V gene TRBV6-5 combines with J gene TRBJ2-5, with D possibly matching TRBD1 (5 bases). CDR3 length: 15 residues. Trimming took 5 bases from V and 4 from J, leaving 17 bases between them. Germline V gene sequence: CDR1 MNHEY, CDR2 SVGAGI. The DNA of the CDR3 is TGTGCCAGCAGTATAGGGCAGGGAAGGGGAGAGACCCAGTACTTC. This encodes CASSIGQGRGETQYF.

This clone has only one observation. The rearrangement links TRBV10-2 to TRBJ2-1; D not resolved. This CDR3 is 16 amino acids long. Germline V CDR1 and CDR2: WSHSY, SAAADI. Trimming removed 3 bases at V and 7 bases at J, with 19 bases between. The CDR3, as DNA: TGCGCCAGCAGTGATTACCTACCCCCCGTCGGGAATGAGCAGTTCTTC. Translating it yields CASSDYLPPVGNEQFF.

V is TRBV19 and J is TRBJ1-6; D possibly corresponds to TRBD1 (6 bases). There are 14 residues in the CDR3. Germline-derived CDR1 and CDR2 are LNHDA and SQIVND (reference sequence). V was trimmed by 5 bases and J by 7 bases, leaving 12 bases between them. The CDR3 is CASSFGQRNSPLHF. The CDR3 bases are TGTGCCAGTAGTTTCGGACAGCGAAATTCACCCCTCCACTTT.

The rearrangement joins TRBV11-2 to TRBJ1-3; tentatively, D is TRBD1 (5 bases). Per germline, CDR1 SGHAT and CDR2 FQNNGV. CDR3 length: 15 amino acids. V shed 4 bases and J shed 1 base, with 11 bases lying between them. The CDR3 bases are TGTGCCAGCAGCTCCCTCCGACAGTCTGGAAACACCATATATTTT. Its translation is CASSSLRQSGNTIYF. Based on the CDR3 plus reference TRBV11-2 and TRBJ1-3, the full variable domain is EAGVAQSPRYKIIEKRQSVAFWCNPISGHATLYWYQQILGQGPKLLIQFQNNGVVDDSQLPKDRFSAERLKGVDSTLKIQPAKLEDSAVYLCASSSLRQSGNTIYFGEGSWLTVV.

The chain is built from TRBV11-2 and TRBJ1-2, with 10 bases identical to TRBD1. This CDR3 has 17 residues. V trimming: 1 base; J trimming: 8 bases; junction bases outside the gene matches: 13. Germline loops: CDR1 SGHAT, CDR2 FQNNGV. This CDR3 reads CASSLVSSAGTGVGYTF. The CDR3 nucleotides read TGTGCCAGCAGCTTAGTCTCAAGTGCTGGGACAGGGGTCGGCTACACCTTC.

The V and J genes are TRBV28 and TRBJ1-1; D may be TRBD1 (6 bases). The germline V and J ends were trimmed by 6 bases and 3 bases, with 14 bases remaining between them. The CDR3 totals 14 residues. CDR1 and CDR2 (germline): MDHEN, SYDVKM. The CDR3 reads CASSFLKGDTEAFF. CDR3 sequence (DNA): TGTGCCAGCAGCTTCCTTAAGGGGGACACTGAAGCTTTCTTT.

The V gene is TRBV11-2, the J gene TRBJ1-4; D not resolved. In germline, CDR1 is SGHAT, CDR2 FQNNGV. Trimming left V 1 base short and J 8 bases short, with 11 bases between. This CDR3 contains 14 residues. The CDR3, as DNA: TGTGCCAGCAGCTTAGGCCGGCCGGGCGAAAAACTGTTTTTT. Encoded protein: CASSLGRPGEKLFF.

J is TRBJ2-1 and V is TRBV29-1, with TRBD2 as a possible D gene (6 bases). The CDR3 extends over 12 amino acids. Trimming took 2 bases from V and 12 from J, leaving 14 bases between them. Germline-derived CDR1 and CDR2 are SQVTM and ANQGSEA. The DNA for the CDR3 is TGCAGCGTTGAAACTAGCCGAAATTGGCAGTTCTTC. Translated: CSVETSRNWQFF.

The chain links TRBV6-5 to TRBJ2-7; maybe TRBD1 (6 bases). With 5 bases removed from V and 2 bases from J, the gap between germline ends came to 10 bases. Germline V lookup: CDR1 MNHEY, CDR2 SVGAGI. The CDR3 spans 13 residues. The CDR3 DNA reads TGTGCCAGCAGTCGCCGACAGGCCTACGAGCAGTACTTC. Protein: CASSRRQAYEQYF.

The genes are TRBV28 and TRBJ1-5, with 8 bases matching TRBD1. V lost 5 bases and J lost 3; bases outside the gene matches: 15. Germline CDR1 and CDR2: MDHEN and SYDVKM. This CDR3 spans 18 amino acids. CDR3 in DNA: TGTGCCAGCAGTCCGTTCCACCGGGACAGGAACTTCAATCAGCCCCAGCATTTT. Its translation is CASSPFHRDRNFNQPQHF.

DNA for the CDR3: TGTGCCATCAGTGAGAAGGCAGGGGAGGGTGGCTACACCTTC. It encodes CAISEKAGEGGYTF. The V call is TRBV10-3, the J call TRBJ1-2; weak D call: TRBD1 (6 bases). The V gene's germline CDR1 is ENHRY and CDR2 SYGVKD. V lost 2 bases and J 7 bases, leaving 14 bases between the germline ends. The CDR3 extends over 14 amino acids.

There are a few counts of this clone. The rearrangement links TRBV28 to TRBJ2-7, with a weak D call TRBD1 (6 bases). CDR3 length: 13 residues. Trimming took off 6 bases at V and 0 bases at J, with 9 bases between the two ends. CDR1 and CDR2 from the germline V gene are MDHEN and SYDVKM. CDR3 loop: CASRDSRSYEQYF. The CDR3 bases are TGTGCCAGCAGGGACAGTCGCTCCTACGAGCAGTACTTC.

This chain links TRBV5-6 with TRBJ1-5; the D is unclear. This CDR3 contains 15 residues. Trimming left V 1 base short and J 4 bases short, with 12 bases between. Germline assignment: CDR1 SGHDT and CDR2 YYEEEE. The CDR3 sequence is CASSLSRLGNQPQHF. The CDR3 region has the DNA TGTGCCAGCAGCTTGTCCAGGCTGGGGAATCAGCCCCAGCATTTT.

This clone occurred a few times. The rearrangement joins TRBV5-4 to TRBJ2-1; 8 bases are shared with TRBD1. Germline loops: CDR1 SGHNT, CDR2 YYREEE (reference sequence). The V segment lost 4 bases and the J segment 8 bases; nucleotides outside the gene matches: 5. This CDR3 has 13 residues. DNA for the CDR3: TGTGCCAGCAGCGGAGACAGGGGCGATGAGCAGTTCTTC. Translated, it gives CASSGDRGDEQFF.

This clone has a handful of counts. This chain joins TRBV29-1 and TRBJ2-1; D call uncertain. This CDR3 comprises 12 residues. With 4 bases removed from V and 4 bases from J, the gap between germline ends came to 8 bases. Per germline, CDR1 SQVTM and CDR2 ANQGSEA. The CDR3 nucleotides are TGCAGCGTTGGATGGGTTTACAATGAGCAGTTCTTC. Encoded protein: CSVGWVYNEQFF.

The gene calls are TRBV7-8 and TRBJ2-3; the D gene is possibly TRBD2 (5 bases). The V and J ends lost 1 base and 4 bases respectively, with 9 bases between them. CDR1 is SGHVS, CDR2 FQNEAQ, per germline. The CDR3 is 14 amino acids. In DNA, the CDR3 is TGTGCCAGCAGCTTAGGGCTCGGGGCAGATACGCAGTATTTT. This translates into CASSLGLGADTQYF. The complete variable domain, with remaining parts taken from reference TRBV7-8 and TRBJ2-3, reads GAGVSQSPRYKVAKRGQDVALRCDPISGHVSLFWYQQALGQGPEFLTYFQNEAQLDKSGLPSDRFFAERPEGSVSTLKIQRTQQEDSAVYLCASSLGLGADTQYFGPGTRLTVL.